A single sample gave rise to the 9 T cell receptor beta chains below, sequenced in a study of Ad26.COV2.S vaccination and SARS-CoV-2 variants. Measured with immunoSEQ multiplex PCR; TCRdb has only the in-frame clones, and not every one. Of roughly 240,000 clones listed, more than 75% are singletons. Treatment reported: roughly 18 received Ad26.COV2.S at low or high dose, single or two shots; roughly five received placebo; per-sample allocation not given. Sampling took place 63 days after the first vaccine or placebo injection. This specimen consisted of peripheral blood, obtained in a trial of Ad26.COV2.S vaccine versus placebo. The receptors were gathered from a person aged 18-65 years who received the Ad26.COV2.S COVID-19 vaccine or a placebo.

The rearrangement links TRBV6-2 or TRBV6-3 to TRBJ2-1; 11 bases align to TRBD2. Germline CDR1 MNHEY, CDR2 SVGEGT. There are 16 residues in the CDR3. V lost 7 bases, J lost 4 bases, and 9 bases stayed unmatched. CDR3 sequence: CASIPQGTSGYNEQFF. The CDR3 bases are TGTGCCAGCATCCCGCAAGGGACTAGCGGATACAATGAGCAGTTCTTC.

This clone was found once. J is TRBJ1-2 and V is TRBV4-1; D gene unclear. This CDR3 is built from 13 residues. Germline values: CDR1 MGHRA, CDR2 YSYEKL. Trimming removed 1 base from V and 4 bases from J, with 7 bases in between. DNA for the CDR3: TGCGCCAGCAGCCAAGTCGGGATCTATGGCTACACCTTC. Its translation: CASSQVGIYGYTF.

As regards this clone: Other DNA sequences from this sample encode an identical CDR3 as well. The chain couples TRBV7-9 to TRBJ1-1; D is ambiguous. The CDR3 has 12 amino acids. V was pared by 1 base and J by 4 bases, with 4 bases between. The germline V gene has CDR1 SEHNR and CDR2 FQNEAQ (reference sequence). The CDR3 sequence is CASSLDRTEAFF. The CDR3 DNA is TGTGCCAGCAGCTTAGACCGCACTGAAGCTTTCTTT.

This rearrangement joins TRBV19 to TRBJ1-5; 7 bases match TRBD1. The CDR3 length is 16 residues. The V gene's germline CDR1 is LNHDA and CDR2 SQIVND (reference sequence). Losses at the gene ends were 6 bases for V and 6 bases for J; bases not matched to a gene: 14. As DNA, the CDR3 is TGTGCCAGTAGCCCCTCAAGCGACAGGGTAGGTCAGCCCCAGCATTTT. It encodes CASSPSSDRVGQPQHF.

This clone has just a few counts. The chain joins TRBV18 to TRBJ2-7; 7 nucleotides align to TRBD2. The J segment lost 3 bases and the V segment lost 5 bases, leaving 13 bases of the junction unmatched. This CDR3 has 16 residues. Germline V CDR1 and CDR2: KGHSH, LQKENI. CDR3 residues: CASSSKHSGTGYEQYF. CDR3 bases: TGTGCCAGCTCATCAAAACACAGCGGGACTGGCTACGAGCAGTACTTC.

The V and J genes are TRBV6-1 and TRBJ2-3, with D perhaps assigned TRBD1 or TRBD2 (5 bases each). Between the trimmed V and J ends, which lost 2 bases and 3 bases, there was a span of 12 bases. Germline CDR1 reads MNHNS; CDR2 reads SASEGT. The CDR3 sequence is 15 residues long. The CDR3 spells CASSETGASTDTQYF. For the CDR3, the DNA is TGTGCCAGCAGTGAAACCGGGGCTAGTACAGATACGCAGTATTTT.

The rearrangement joins TRBV4-1 to TRBJ2-7; weak D call: TRBD1 (5 bases). The CDR3 spans 16 residues. Trimming left V 2 bases short and J 0 bases short, with 14 bases between. Germline V gene lookup returns CDR1 MGHRA and CDR2 YSYEKL. For the CDR3, the DNA is TGCGCCAGCAGCCAACTTGGACATAAAGACTCCTACGAGCAGTACTTC. Its translation is CASSQLGHKDSYEQYF.

This clone was seen a few times. This chain connects TRBV9 to TRBJ2-3, with 14 bases fitting TRBD2. Per the germline V gene, CDR1 is SGDLS and CDR2 is YYNGEE. CDR3 length equals 19 residues. The V and J ends lost 4 bases and 5 bases, in that order; junction bases with no gene match: 15. CDR3 nucleotides: TGTGCCAGCAGCACACCCCGGGGGACTAGCGGGAGAAAAGTAGATACGCAGTATTTT. Protein: CASSTPRGTSGRKVDTQYF.

This chain connects TRBV7-9 to TRBJ2-7; D gene ambiguous. The germline V and J ends were trimmed by 5 bases and 4 bases, with 15 bases remaining between them. The CDR3 covers 14 residues. The germline CDR1 and CDR2 sequences are SEHNR and FQNEAQ (reference sequence). CDR3: CASSREWQAYEQYF. CDR3 bases: TGTGCCAGCAGCCGCGAGTGGCAGGCGTACGAGCAGTACTTC. Full variable domain (rest looked up from reference TRBV7-9 and TRBJ2-7): DTGVSQNPRHKITKRGQNVTFRCDPISEHNRLYWYRQTLGQGPEFLTYFQNEAQLEKSRLLSDRFSAERPKGSFSTLEIQRTEQGDSAMYLCASSREWQAYEQYFGPGTRLTVT.